These T cell receptor beta chains were read from a single sample in a study of T cells after yellow fever vaccination. TCRdb re-derived calls from the 5' RACE reads in MiXCR, one entry per CDR3 protein. The top ten clones hold about a sixth of a sample with 450,000 to 650,000 distinct CDR3 sequences, 21% of them seen once. Sequencing used PBMCs, obtained approximately 22 days after the first yellow fever vaccination. These receptors were obtained from a man younger than 35 who received the YFV17D yellow fever vaccine. Both conserved end residues are part of each CDR3. A D gene is named only where the DNA matches it firmly. Size is omitted from some rows. Given values are once, few, many or a class for expanded clones.

v_gene: TRBV18
j_gene: TRBJ2-5
abundance: -
len: 16
d_gene: -
CDR3aa: CASSPTLGTETQTQYF
CDR3nt: TGTGCCAGCTCACCGACCCTTGGGACCGAGACTCAGACCCAGTACTTC

v_gene: TRBV20-1
j_gene: TRBJ2-7
abundance: -
len: 18
d_gene: -
CDR3aa: CSARLRGLGQVSTYEQYF
CDR3nt: TGCAGTGCTAGATTACGGGGCCTTGGTCAGGTTAGCACCTACGAGCAGTACTTC

v_gene: TRBV5-1
j_gene: TRBJ1-1
abundance: few
len: 17
d_gene: TRBD1
CDR3aa: CASSTTGSALENTEAFF
CDR3nt: TGCGCCAGCAGCACGACAGGGTCCGCACTCGAGAACACTGAAGCTTTCTTT

v_gene: TRBV5-1
j_gene: TRBJ1-4
abundance: few
len: 15
d_gene: -
CDR3aa: CASSLEGRPSEKLFF
CDR3nt: TGCGCCAGCAGCTTGGAGGGACGACCGTCTGAAAAACTGTTTTTT

v_gene: TRBV6-2/TRBV6-3
j_gene: TRBJ1-2
abundance: -
len: 13
d_gene: -
CDR3aa: CASSGGLDYGYTF
CDR3nt: TGTGCCAGCAGTGGGGGGCTCGACTATGGCTACACCTTC

v_gene: TRBV5-1
j_gene: TRBJ1-6
abundance: -
len: 15
d_gene: -
CDR3aa: CASSKNGANNSPLHF
CDR3nt: TGCGCCAGCAGCAAAAACGGGGCCAATAATTCACCCCTCCACTTT

v_gene: TRBV7-9
j_gene: TRBJ2-5
abundance: -
len: 13
d_gene: TRBD2
CDR3aa: CASRTSAEETQYF
CDR3nt: TGTGCCAGCCGTACTAGCGCAGAAGAGACCCAGTACTTC

v_gene: TRBV4-1
j_gene: TRBJ2-2
abundance: few
len: 17
d_gene: TRBD1
CDR3aa: CASSRAGTGGATGELFF
CDR3nt: TGCGCCAGCAGCCGGGCCGGGACAGGGGGTGCTACCGGGGAGCTGTTTTTT

v_gene: TRBV9
j_gene: TRBJ2-3
abundance: many
len: 15
d_gene: TRBD2
CDR3aa: CASSLAGGPTDTQYF
CDR3nt: TGTGCCAGCAGTCTAGCGGGGGGCCCCACAGATACGCAGTATTTT

v_gene: TRBV18
j_gene: TRBJ1-6
abundance: -
len: 16
d_gene: TRBD1
CDR3aa: CASSPLGPGGNSPLHF
CDR3nt: TGTGCCAGCTCACCACTTGGGCCAGGGGGAAATTCACCCCTCCACTTT

v_gene: TRBV5-1
j_gene: TRBJ2-3
abundance: few
len: 14
d_gene: -
CDR3aa: CASSLDSRTDTQYF
CDR3nt: TGCGCCAGCAGCTTGGACAGCCGCACAGATACGCAGTATTTT

v_gene: TRBV12-3/TRBV12-4
j_gene: TRBJ2-1
abundance: few
len: 13
d_gene: -
CDR3aa: CASRGGARGEQFF
CDR3nt: TGTGCCAGCAGGGGGGGGGCCAGAGGTGAGCAGTTCTTC

v_gene: TRBV11-2
j_gene: TRBJ1-3
abundance: -
len: 15
d_gene: -
CDR3aa: CASSLVDGAGNTIYF
CDR3nt: TGTGCCAGCAGCTTAGTGGACGGAGCTGGAAACACCATATATTTT

v_gene: TRBV6-2/TRBV6-3
j_gene: TRBJ2-5
abundance: few
len: 15
d_gene: -
CDR3aa: CASSYYPRVPETQYF
CDR3nt: TGTGCCAGCAGTTATTACCCTAGAGTCCCAGAGACCCAGTACTTC

v_gene: TRBV30
j_gene: TRBJ1-2
abundance: -
len: 14
d_gene: -
CDR3aa: CAWKGREKPRGYTF
CDR3nt: TGTGCCTGGAAAGGGAGGGAGAAGCCTAGAGGCTACACCTTC

v_gene: TRBV20-1
j_gene: TRBJ2-5
abundance: -
len: 12
d_gene: -
CDR3aa: CSARGSSETQYF
CDR3nt: TGCAGTGCTAGAGGGAGTTCCGAGACCCAGTACTTC

v_gene: TRBV10-3
j_gene: TRBJ1-2
abundance: -
len: 17
d_gene: TRBD1
CDR3aa: CAIQVTQDRGGDYGYTF
CDR3nt: TGTGCCATACAAGTAACCCAGGACAGGGGGGGAGACTATGGCTACACCTTC

v_gene: TRBV4-2
j_gene: TRBJ1-5
abundance: few
len: 22
d_gene: -
CDR3aa: CASSPKTRRDKEGLPINQPQHF
CDR3nt: TGTGCCAGCAGCCCGAAAACCAGACGGGACAAGGAGGGCCTGCCAATCAATCAGCCCCAGCATTTT

v_gene: TRBV18
j_gene: TRBJ2-1
abundance: few
len: 14
d_gene: -
CDR3aa: CASSPTSGPNEQFF
CDR3nt: TGTGCCAGCTCGCCCACGTCGGGGCCGAATGAGCAGTTCTTC

v_gene: TRBV6-1
j_gene: TRBJ1-5
abundance: -
len: 12
d_gene: -
CDR3aa: CASSDPDQPQHF
CDR3nt: TGTGCCAGCAGTGACCCCGATCAGCCCCAGCATTTT

v_gene: TRBV6-1
j_gene: TRBJ2-2
abundance: -
len: 16
d_gene: TRBD2
CDR3aa: CATLTSGGAGTGELFF
CDR3nt: TGTGCCACCCTGACTAGCGGGGGGGCCGGCACCGGGGAGCTGTTTTTT

v_gene: TRBV3-1
j_gene: TRBJ1-6
abundance: few
len: 15
d_gene: TRBD1
CDR3aa: CASSDGQGYGSPLHF
CDR3nt: TGTGCCAGCAGCGACGGACAGGGATATGGTTCACCCCTCCACTTT

v_gene: TRBV20-1
j_gene: TRBJ2-5
abundance: -
len: 13
d_gene: -
CDR3aa: CSARWQGRETQYF
CDR3nt: TGCAGTGCTAGGTGGCAGGGAAGGGAGACCCAGTACTTC

v_gene: TRBV5-4
j_gene: TRBJ2-3
abundance: few
len: 13
d_gene: -
CDR3aa: CASRGYSTDTQYF
CDR3nt: TGTGCCAGCAGGGGGTACTCCACAGATACGCAGTATTTT

v_gene: TRBV6-5
j_gene: TRBJ2-5
abundance: few
len: 13
d_gene: -
CDR3aa: CASSYTGRETQYF
CDR3nt: TGTGCCAGCAGTTACACGGGGAGGGAGACCCAGTACTTC

v_gene: TRBV11-2
j_gene: TRBJ2-7
abundance: -
len: 15
d_gene: -
CDR3aa: CASSFRWGRGYEQYF
CDR3nt: TGTGCCAGCAGCTTCAGATGGGGGCGCGGGTACGAGCAGTACTTC

v_gene: TRBV5-1
j_gene: TRBJ2-3
abundance: few
len: 13
d_gene: -
CDR3aa: CASSFSPTDTQYF
CDR3nt: TGCGCCAGCAGCTTTTCACCGACAGATACGCAGTATTTT

v_gene: TRBV5-1
j_gene: TRBJ1-1
abundance: -
len: 14
d_gene: -
CDR3aa: CASREQGGNTEAFF
CDR3nt: TGCGCCAGCAGAGAACAGGGTGGGAACACTGAAGCTTTCTTT

v_gene: TRBV4-2
j_gene: TRBJ2-3
abundance: few
len: 18
d_gene: TRBD2
CDR3aa: CASSQDLGRGGRADTQYF
CDR3nt: TGTGCCAGCAGCCAAGATTTGGGGCGGGGGGGCCGGGCAGATACGCAGTATTTT

v_gene: TRBV9
j_gene: TRBJ2-2
abundance: -
len: 14
d_gene: TRBD1
CDR3aa: CASSGGTGAGELFF
CDR3nt: TGTGCCAGCAGCGGAGGGACAGGGGCCGGGGAGCTGTTTTTT

v_gene: TRBV6-1
j_gene: TRBJ1-2
abundance: few
len: 16
d_gene: -
CDR3aa: CASSPPRIEFPYGYTF
CDR3nt: TGTGCCAGCAGCCCCCCGAGGATCGAGTTCCCCTATGGCTACACCTTC

v_gene: TRBV20-1
j_gene: TRBJ2-3
abundance: -
len: 14
d_gene: -
CDR3aa: CSALWAPLQDTQYF
CDR3nt: TGCAGTGCCCTATGGGCCCCCCTCCAGGATACGCAGTATTTT

v_gene: TRBV5-4
j_gene: TRBJ2-7
abundance: many
len: 16
d_gene: TRBD1
CDR3aa: CASSLARDSQVNEQYF
CDR3nt: TGTGCCAGCAGCTTGGCCCGGGACAGTCAGGTTAACGAGCAGTACTTC

v_gene: TRBV2
j_gene: TRBJ2-2
abundance: -
len: 17
d_gene: -
CDR3aa: CASSAPGQLTNIGELFF
CDR3nt: TGTGCCAGCAGTGCCCCGGGACAACTAACGAACATAGGAGAGCTGTTTTTT

v_gene: TRBV29-1
j_gene: TRBJ2-3
abundance: -
len: 14
d_gene: -
CDR3aa: CSVTRPGRSDTQYF
CDR3nt: TGCAGCGTCACCCGACCCGGGAGATCAGATACGCAGTATTTT

v_gene: TRBV7-2
j_gene: TRBJ2-5
abundance: few
len: 16
d_gene: TRBD2
CDR3aa: CASSLLAGGLQETQYF
CDR3nt: TGTGCCAGCAGCTTACTAGCGGGGGGGTTACAAGAGACCCAGTACTTC

v_gene: TRBV6-5
j_gene: TRBJ1-5
abundance: -
len: 14
d_gene: -
CDR3aa: CASSYFGADQPQHF
CDR3nt: TGTGCCAGCAGTTACTTCGGGGCTGATCAGCCCCAGCATTTT

v_gene: TRBV29-1
j_gene: TRBJ2-4
abundance: -
len: 15
d_gene: TRBD1
CDR3aa: CSVVRDSGHKNIQYF
CDR3nt: TGCAGCGTTGTGAGGGACAGCGGACACAAAAACATTCAGTACTTC

v_gene: TRBV25-1
j_gene: TRBJ1-1
abundance: few
len: 11
d_gene: -
CDR3aa: CASNGGGEAFF
CDR3nt: TGTGCCAGCAATGGTGGCGGTGAAGCTTTCTTT

v_gene: TRBV20-1
j_gene: TRBJ2-7
abundance: -
len: 12
d_gene: TRBD1
CDR3aa: CSADRVNGEQYF
CDR3nt: TGCAGTGCTGACAGGGTGAACGGCGAGCAGTACTTC

v_gene: TRBV2
j_gene: TRBJ2-3
abundance: many
len: 12
d_gene: -
CDR3aa: CASSEAPDTQYF
CDR3nt: TGTGCCAGCAGTGAAGCCCCAGATACGCAGTATTTT

v_gene: TRBV6-5
j_gene: TRBJ1-1
abundance: few
len: 15
d_gene: TRBD1
CDR3aa: CASSYSATGGTEAFF
CDR3nt: TGTGCCAGCAGTTACTCCGCGACAGGGGGCACTGAAGCTTTCTTT

v_gene: TRBV28
j_gene: TRBJ2-5
abundance: few
len: 12
d_gene: -
CDR3aa: CASIDGGETQYF
CDR3nt: TGTGCCAGCATTGATGGGGGAGAGACCCAGTACTTC

v_gene: TRBV5-1
j_gene: TRBJ2-3
abundance: -
len: 15
d_gene: -
CDR3aa: CASSYMDAASDTQYF
CDR3nt: TGCGCCAGCAGCTACATGGACGCCGCGTCAGATACGCAGTATTTT

v_gene: TRBV4-1
j_gene: TRBJ1-2
abundance: few
len: 14
d_gene: TRBD1
CDR3aa: CASSQAGTGGGYTF
CDR3nt: TGCGCCAGCAGCCAAGCTGGGACAGGGGGTGGCTACACCTTC

v_gene: TRBV28
j_gene: TRBJ1-2
abundance: few
len: 13
d_gene: -
CDR3aa: CASRSTLNYGYTF
CDR3nt: TGTGCCAGCAGGTCGACACTTAACTATGGCTACACCTTC

v_gene: TRBV20-1
j_gene: TRBJ2-2
abundance: -
len: 14
d_gene: -
CDR3aa: CSARDYREAGELFF
CDR3nt: TGCAGTGCTAGGGACTACCGAGAGGCCGGGGAGCTGTTTTTT

v_gene: TRBV7-9
j_gene: TRBJ1-1
abundance: few
len: 14
d_gene: TRBD1
CDR3aa: CASSAGGMNTEAFF
CDR3nt: TGTGCCAGCAGCGCAGGGGGCATGAACACTGAAGCTTTCTTT

v_gene: TRBV4-1
j_gene: TRBJ1-1
abundance: many
len: 11
d_gene: -
CDR3aa: CASSQSTEAFF
CDR3nt: TGCGCCAGCAGCCAGTCGACTGAAGCTTTCTTT

v_gene: TRBV3-1
j_gene: TRBJ1-2
abundance: -
len: 16
d_gene: TRBD1
CDR3aa: CASSQDRRGGGDGYTF
CDR3nt: TGTGCCAGCAGCCAAGATAGGAGAGGGGGCGGCGATGGCTACACCTTC

v_gene: TRBV11-3
j_gene: TRBJ2-5
abundance: many
len: 14
d_gene: -
CDR3aa: CASSKRAGSGTQYF
CDR3nt: TGTGCCAGCAGCAAAAGGGCTGGGTCGGGGACCCAGTACTTC

v_gene: TRBV5-1
j_gene: TRBJ2-5
abundance: few
len: 13
d_gene: -
CDR3aa: CATKFGIQETQYF
CDR3nt: TGCGCAACCAAGTTCGGCATCCAAGAGACCCAGTACTTC

v_gene: TRBV27
j_gene: TRBJ2-7
abundance: few
len: 14
d_gene: -
CDR3aa: CASSLQGTAYEQYF
CDR3nt: TGTGCCAGCAGTTTACAGGGAACGGCCTACGAGCAGTACTTC

v_gene: TRBV5-4
j_gene: TRBJ2-5
abundance: -
len: 15
d_gene: -
CDR3aa: CASSSTPDSQETQYF
CDR3nt: TGTGCCAGCAGCTCAACCCCCGACAGCCAAGAGACCCAGTACTTC

v_gene: TRBV18
j_gene: TRBJ1-1
abundance: few
len: 17
d_gene: TRBD1
CDR3aa: CASSPNGQGTVGTEAFF
CDR3nt: TGTGCCAGCTCACCAAATGGACAGGGGACGGTGGGCACTGAAGCTTTCTTT

v_gene: TRBV28
j_gene: TRBJ2-6
abundance: -
len: 15
d_gene: TRBD1
CDR3aa: CASRLQGTGANVLTF
CDR3nt: TGTGCCAGCAGACTACAGGGGACGGGGGCCAACGTCCTGACTTTC

v_gene: TRBV4-1
j_gene: TRBJ1-5
abundance: -
len: 21
d_gene: -
CDR3aa: CASSQDFSGEMRFPQGQPQHF
CDR3nt: TGCGCCAGCAGCCAAGATTTCTCTGGAGAGATGAGGTTCCCGCAAGGCCAGCCCCAGCATTTT